The following is a T cell receptor (beta chain) sequence with its context. What it binds is not known. The PCR contained 60 Vbeta and 13 Jbeta primers. Measured with immunoSEQ multiplex PCR; TCRdb has only the in-frame clones, and not every one. This repertoire shows approximately 180,000 clones, roughly 13% found once; its top ten account for about 8%. Trimming shortened V by 4 bases and J by 2 bases, and 8 bases separated the two germline ends. The CDR3 extends over 13 amino acids. Germline loops: CDR1 MNHNY, CDR2 SVGAGI (reference sequence). These data are taken from a study of cytomegalovirus exposure and HLA in healthy donors. Study-level points and caveats: Productive rates of about 87% or about 30% were seen for most TCR beta V segments in an earlier analysis. It was 160 or so TCR beta chains that were listed as cytomegalovirus-associated. Donor immune exposure was known only as CMV serostatus.

The source is a man aged 50 to 59 in good health and CMV-seropositive. The V and J genes are TRBV6-6 and TRBJ1-1; D is ambiguous. Sequencing was done on a sample of PBMCs. CDR3 sequence reads: CASSSLLNTEAFF. Here the CDR3 DNA reads TGTGCCAGCAGTTCCCTTTTAAACACTGAAGCTTTCTTT.